Reported below is one T cell receptor (beta chain). Only in-frame clones appear in the TCRdb table, and some are missing; sequencing was by immunoSEQ multiplex PCR. Of about 80,000 clones listed, around four fifths were seen once; the top ten hold less than 0.6%. This record comes from a study of T cell clones after liver transplantation. Trimming left V 2 bases short and J 16 bases short, with 15 bases between. CDR1 MDHEN and CDR2 SYDVKM come from the germline V gene. This CDR3 is built from 12 residues. This chain joins TRBV28 and TRBJ2-1, with TRBD1 as a possible D gene (5 bases). The material was CD4+ T cells from blood, obtained 46 months after liver transplant. This receptor was taken from a human patient who received a liver transplant. Some T cells may have originated in the graft donor. CDR3 residues: CASSLRGASFFF. The CDR3 coding sequence is TGTGCCAGCAGTTTAAGGGGTGCCTCTTTTTTCTTC.